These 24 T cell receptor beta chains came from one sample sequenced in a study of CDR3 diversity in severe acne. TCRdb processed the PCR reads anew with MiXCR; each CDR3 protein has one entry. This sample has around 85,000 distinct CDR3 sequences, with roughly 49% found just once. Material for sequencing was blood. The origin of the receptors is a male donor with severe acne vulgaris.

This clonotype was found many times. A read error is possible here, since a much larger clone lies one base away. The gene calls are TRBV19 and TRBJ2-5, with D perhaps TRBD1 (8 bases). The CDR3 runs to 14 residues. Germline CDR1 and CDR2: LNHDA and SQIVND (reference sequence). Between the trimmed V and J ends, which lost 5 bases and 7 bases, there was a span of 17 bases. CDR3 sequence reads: CASSSRTGRVTQYF. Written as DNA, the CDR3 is TGTGCCAGTAGTTCGCGGACAGGGAGGGTGACCCAGTACTTC. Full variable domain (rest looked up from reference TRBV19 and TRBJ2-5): DGGITQSPKYLFRKEGQNVTLSCEQNLNHDAMYWYRQDPGQGLRLIYYSQIVNDFQKGDIAEGYSVSREKKESFPLTVTSAQKNPTAFYLCASSSRTGRVTQYFGPGTRLLVL.

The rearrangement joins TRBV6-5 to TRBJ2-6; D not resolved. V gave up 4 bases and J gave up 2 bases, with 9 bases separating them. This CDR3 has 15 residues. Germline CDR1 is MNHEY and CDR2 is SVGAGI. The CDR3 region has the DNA TGTGCCAGCAGTTCGGACCTTACTGGGGCCAACGTCCTGACTTTC. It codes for CASSSDLTGANVLTF.

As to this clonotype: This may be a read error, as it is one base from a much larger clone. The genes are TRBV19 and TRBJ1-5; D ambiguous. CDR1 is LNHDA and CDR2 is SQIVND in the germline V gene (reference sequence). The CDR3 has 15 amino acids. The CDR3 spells CASRMEGYSNQSQHF. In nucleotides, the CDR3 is TGTGCCAGTAGGATGGAGGGATATAGCAATCAGTCCCAGCATTTT.

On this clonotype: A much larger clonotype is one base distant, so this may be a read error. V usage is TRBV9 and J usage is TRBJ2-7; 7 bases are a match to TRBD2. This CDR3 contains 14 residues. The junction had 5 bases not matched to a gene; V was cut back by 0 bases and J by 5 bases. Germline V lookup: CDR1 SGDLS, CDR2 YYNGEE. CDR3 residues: CASSVGEGLHEQYV. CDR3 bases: TGTGCCAGCAGCGTAGGGGAGGGTCTGCACGAGCAGTACGTC.

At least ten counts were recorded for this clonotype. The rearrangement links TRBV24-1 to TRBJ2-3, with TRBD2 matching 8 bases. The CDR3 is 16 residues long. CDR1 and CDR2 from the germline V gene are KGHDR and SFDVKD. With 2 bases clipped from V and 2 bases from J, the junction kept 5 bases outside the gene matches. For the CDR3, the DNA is TGTGCCACCAGTGATTCACTAGCGGAACTCACAGATACGCAGTATTTT. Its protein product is CATSDSLAELTDTQYF.

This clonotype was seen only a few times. The CDR3 DNA is TGTGCCAGCAGCTTACAGGGGGTAGATGGCTATGGCTACACCTTC. Its translation is CASSLQGVDGYGYTF. The genes are TRBV7-2 and TRBJ1-2, with 7 nucleotides matching TRBD1. This CDR3 contains 15 residues. CDR1 is SGHTA and CDR2 is FQGNSA in the germline V gene. Unmatched junction bases numbered 7, after V lost 2 bases and J lost 4 bases.

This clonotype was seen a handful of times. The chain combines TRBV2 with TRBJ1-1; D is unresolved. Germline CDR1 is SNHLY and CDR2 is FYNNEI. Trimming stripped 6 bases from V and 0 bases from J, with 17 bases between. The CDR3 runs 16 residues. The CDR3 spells CASRNGLGNMNTEAFF. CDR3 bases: TGTGCCAGCAGGAACGGCTTGGGAAACATGAACACTGAAGCTTTCTTT. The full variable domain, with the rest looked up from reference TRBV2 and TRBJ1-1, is EPEVTQTPSHQVTQMGQEVILRCVPISNHLYFYWYRQILGQKVEFLVSFYNNEISEKSEIFDDQFSVERPDGSNFTLKIRSTKLEDSAMYFCASRNGLGNMNTEAFFGQGTRLTVV.

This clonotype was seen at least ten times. CDR3 bases: TGCAGTGCTCGGACAGGGGAGACTGAAGCTTTCTTT. Its translation is CSARTGETEAFF. The gene calls are TRBV20-1 and TRBJ1-1; TRBD1 matches at 9 bases. This CDR3 spans 12 amino acids. Germline-derived CDR1 and CDR2 are DFQATT and SNEGSKA (reference sequence). The junction had 3 bases not matched to a gene; V was cut back by 5 bases and J by 5 bases.

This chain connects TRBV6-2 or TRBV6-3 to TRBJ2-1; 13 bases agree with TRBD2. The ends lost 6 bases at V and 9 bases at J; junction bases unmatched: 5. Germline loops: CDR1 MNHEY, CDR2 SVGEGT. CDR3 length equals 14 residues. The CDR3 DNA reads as TGTGCCAGCAGACATCGGACTAGCGGGAGTGAGCAGTTCTTC. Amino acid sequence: CASRHRTSGSEQFF.

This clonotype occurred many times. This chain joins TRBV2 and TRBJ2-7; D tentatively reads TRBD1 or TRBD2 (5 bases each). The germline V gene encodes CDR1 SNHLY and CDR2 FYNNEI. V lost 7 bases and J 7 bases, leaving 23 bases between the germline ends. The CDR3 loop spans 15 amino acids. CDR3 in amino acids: CASILSGTPSGEQYV. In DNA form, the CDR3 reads TGTGCCAGCATCCTGTCCGGGACGCCGTCGGGGGAGCAGTACGTC.

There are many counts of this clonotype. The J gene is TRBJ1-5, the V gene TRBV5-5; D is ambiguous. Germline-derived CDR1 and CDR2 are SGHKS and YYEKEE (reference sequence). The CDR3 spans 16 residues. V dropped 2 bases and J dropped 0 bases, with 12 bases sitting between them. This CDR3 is CASSLLAGISNQPQHF. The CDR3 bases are TGTGCCAGCAGCTTACTTGCAGGCATTAGCAATCAGCCCCAGCATTTT.

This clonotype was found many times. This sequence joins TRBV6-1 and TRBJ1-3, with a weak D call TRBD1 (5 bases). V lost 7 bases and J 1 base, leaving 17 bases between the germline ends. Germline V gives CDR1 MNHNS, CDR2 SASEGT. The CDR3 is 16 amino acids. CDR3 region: CASTPTVSLSGNTIYF. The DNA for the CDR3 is TGTGCCAGCACCCCGACAGTTTCACTTTCTGGAAACACCATATATTTT.

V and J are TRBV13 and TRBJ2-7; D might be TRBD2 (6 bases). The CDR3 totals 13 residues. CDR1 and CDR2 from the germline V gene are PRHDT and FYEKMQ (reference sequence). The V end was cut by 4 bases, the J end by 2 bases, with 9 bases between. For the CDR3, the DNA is TGTGCCAGCAGCTCCCGGGGGACCTACGAGCAGTACTTC. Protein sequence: CASSSRGTYEQYF.

The CDR3 DNA reads as TGCAGTGTAGGCAGCGGGGTTAACACTGAGCAGTTCTTC. It specifies CSVGSGVNTEQFF. The J gene is TRBJ2-1, the V gene TRBV20-1, with TRBD2 identical over 7 bases. V was clipped by 7 bases and J by 9 bases; unmatched bases: 12. The CDR3 has 13 residues. Looked up from germline, CDR1 is DFQATT and CDR2 is SNEGSKA (reference sequence).

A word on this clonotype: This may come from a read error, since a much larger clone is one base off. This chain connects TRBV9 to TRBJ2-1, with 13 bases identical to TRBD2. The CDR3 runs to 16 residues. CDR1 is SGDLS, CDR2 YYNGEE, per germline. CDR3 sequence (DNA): TGCGCCAGCAGCTCCGGACTAGCGGGAGTGAACAATGAGCAGTTCTTC. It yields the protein CASSSGLAGVNNEQFF.

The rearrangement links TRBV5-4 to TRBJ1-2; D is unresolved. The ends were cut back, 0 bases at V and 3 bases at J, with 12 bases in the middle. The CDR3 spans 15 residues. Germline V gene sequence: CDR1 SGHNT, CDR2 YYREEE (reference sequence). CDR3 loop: CASSLGLGVDYGYTF. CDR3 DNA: TGTGCCAGCAGCTTGGGGCTGGGAGTGGACTATGGCTACACCTTC.

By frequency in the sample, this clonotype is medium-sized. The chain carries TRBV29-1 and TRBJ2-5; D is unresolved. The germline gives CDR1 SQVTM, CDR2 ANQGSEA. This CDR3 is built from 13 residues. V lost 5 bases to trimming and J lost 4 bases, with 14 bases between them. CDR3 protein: CSVRGRLRETQYF. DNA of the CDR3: TGCAGCGTTCGCGGACGCTTGCGAGAGACCCAGTACTTC. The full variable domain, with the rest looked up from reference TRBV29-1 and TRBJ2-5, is SAVISQKPSRDICQRGTSLTIQCQVDSQVTMMFWYRQQPGQSLTLIATANQGSEATYESGFVIDKFPISRPNLTFSTLTVSNMSPEDSSIYLCSVRGRLRETQYFGPGTRLLVL.

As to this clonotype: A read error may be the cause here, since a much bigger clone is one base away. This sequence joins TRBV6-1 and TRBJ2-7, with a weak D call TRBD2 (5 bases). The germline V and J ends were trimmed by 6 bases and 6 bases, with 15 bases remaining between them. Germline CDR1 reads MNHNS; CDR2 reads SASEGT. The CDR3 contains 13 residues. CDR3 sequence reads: CASSQLERGEQYV. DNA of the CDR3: TGTGCCAGCAGCCAACTCGAACGGGGCGAGCAGTACGTC.

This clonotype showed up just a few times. CDR3 DNA: TGCAGCGTAGGGGGGGGGGGTAACAATGAGCAGTTCTTC. The encoded protein is CSVGGGGNNEQFF. V gene TRBV29-1 combines with J gene TRBJ2-1; a weak D match, TRBD2 (7 bases). CDR1 and CDR2 from the germline V gene are SQVTM and ANQGSEA. The CDR3 is 13 amino acids. Trimming stripped 6 bases from V and 5 bases from J, with 14 bases between.

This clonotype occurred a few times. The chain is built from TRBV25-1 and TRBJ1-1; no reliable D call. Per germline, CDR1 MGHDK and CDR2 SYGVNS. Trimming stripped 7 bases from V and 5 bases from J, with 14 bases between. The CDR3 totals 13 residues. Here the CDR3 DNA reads TGTGCCAGCATGAGACGGGGAGGAACTGAAGCTTTCTTT. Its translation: CASMRRGGTEAFF.

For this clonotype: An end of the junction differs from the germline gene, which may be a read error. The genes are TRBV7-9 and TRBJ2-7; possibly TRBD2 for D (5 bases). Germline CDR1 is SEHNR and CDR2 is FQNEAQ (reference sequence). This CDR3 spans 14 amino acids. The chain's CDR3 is CASKSGLPGDERYF. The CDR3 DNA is TGTGCCAGCAAATCGGGATTGCCTGGCGACGAGCGGTACTTC.

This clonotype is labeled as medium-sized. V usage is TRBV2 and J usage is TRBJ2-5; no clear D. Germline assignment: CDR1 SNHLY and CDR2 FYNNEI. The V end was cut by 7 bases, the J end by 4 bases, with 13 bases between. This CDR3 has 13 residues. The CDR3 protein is CASMYSVLETQYF. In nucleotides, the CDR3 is TGTGCCAGCATGTACAGCGTTTTAGAGACCCAGTACTTC.

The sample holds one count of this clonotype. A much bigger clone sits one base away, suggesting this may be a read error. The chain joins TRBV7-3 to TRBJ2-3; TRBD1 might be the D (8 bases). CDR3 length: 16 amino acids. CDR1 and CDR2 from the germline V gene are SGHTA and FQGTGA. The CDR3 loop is CASSHRGEGLSDTRYF. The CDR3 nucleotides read TGTGCCAGCAGCCACAGGGGGGAGGGCCTCTCAGATACGCGGTATTTT.

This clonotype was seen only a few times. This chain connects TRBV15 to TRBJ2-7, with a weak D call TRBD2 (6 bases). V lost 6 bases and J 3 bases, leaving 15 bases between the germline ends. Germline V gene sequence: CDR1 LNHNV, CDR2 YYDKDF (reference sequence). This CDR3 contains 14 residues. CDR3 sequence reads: CATRRLRDFYEQYF. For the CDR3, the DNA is TGTGCCACCAGAAGGCTCCGGGACTTCTACGAGCAGTACTTC. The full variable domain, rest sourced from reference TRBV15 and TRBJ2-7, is DAMVIQNPRYQVTQFGKPVTLSCSQTLNHNVMYWYQQKSSQAPKLLFHYYDKDFNNEADTPDNFQSRRPNTSFCFLDIRSPGLGDTAMYLCATRRLRDFYEQYFGPGTRLTVT.